These T cell receptor beta chains were read from a single sample in a study of shared T cell receptors in the human thymus. Assay: immunoSEQ multiplex PCR; the TCRdb copy retains only in-frame clones and omits some. The sample yields 650,000 to 950,000 clones, 80% to 90% seen once. The same sample was also studied in work on human thymus T cells.

Sequencing input: thymocytes. These receptors were obtained from a girl less than two years old with a congenital heart defect. CDR3s include the opening cysteine and the closing phenylalanine or tryptophan. The order of the fields is V gene, D gene, J gene, clone size, CDR3 DNA, CDR3 protein. A D gene is named only where the DNA matches it firmly. The listing skips clone size in some rows; elsewhere it reads once, few, many or a size class.

>TRBV7-9|-|TRBJ1-1|-
TGTGCCAGCAGCTTACGAATCCAGGGGTGGAACACTGAAGCTTTCTTT
CASSLRIQGWNTEAFF
>TRBV28|TRBD1|TRBJ1-4|-
TGTGCCAGCAGTCTACCCGGACAGGGTGAAAAACTGTTTTTT
CASSLPGQGEKLFF
>TRBV7-2|TRBD2|TRBJ2-3|-
TGTGCCAGCTCGCGGGGGTTGCCTAGCACAGATACGCAGTATTTT
CASSRGLPSTDTQYF
>TRBV14|-|TRBJ1-4|-
TGTGCCAGCGGGAGGTCACGGAGTGAAAAACTGTTTTTT
CASGRSRSEKLFF
>TRBV28|TRBD1|TRBJ1-2|-
TGTGCCAGCATCCCCTTAAGCGGAACAGGGGGCACCTATGGCTACACCTTC
CASIPLSGTGGTYGYTF
>TRBV6-1|-|TRBJ2-2|-
TGTGCCAGTACAGGGAGTAGAAAAAACGGGGAGCTGTTTTTT
CASTGSRKNGELFF
>TRBV4-1|-|TRBJ2-6|-
TGCGCCAGCAGCCTTAGGACAGCTAACTCTGGGGCCAACGTCCTGACTTTC
CASSLRTANSGANVLTF
>TRBV19|-|TRBJ1-1|few
TGTGCCAGTAGTATAGGAACTCAGCGAGGAGCTTTCTTT
CASSIGTQRGAFF
>TRBV14|-|TRBJ1-6|-
TGTGCCAGCAGCCATTCCAGGGCTGTCGGGTATCCCCTCCACTTT
CASSHSRAVGYPLHF
>TRBV9|-|TRBJ1-2|-
TGTGCCAGCAGCGTAGGGCAGGGGTACTATGGCTACACCTTC
CASSVGQGYYGYTF
>TRBV5-5|TRBD1|TRBJ1-6|-
TGTGCCAGCAGACGGACAGGGGGAAATTCACCCCTCCACTTT
CASRRTGGNSPLHF
>TRBV14|TRBD2|TRBJ2-1|-
TGTGCCAGCAGCCAAAAGAAACCGGGACTAGCGGGGGGCGGTGAGCAGTTCTTC
CASSQKKPGLAGGGEQFF
>TRBV11-3|TRBD1|TRBJ1-6|-
TGTGCCAGCAGCTTTTGGGACAGGTACGATTCACCCCTCCACTTT
CASSFWDRYDSPLHF
>TRBV6-5|-|TRBJ1-2|-
TGTGCCAGCAGTGGGGAGGGGGGGGGACATGGCTACACCTTC
CASSGEGGGHGYTF
>TRBV30|-|TRBJ1-1|few
TGTGCCTGGAGCCCCACGGCGGGCCCTGAAGCTTTCTTT
CAWSPTAGPEAFF
>TRBV9|-|TRBJ1-3|-
TGTGCCAGCACCGTCGACTCCTCTGGAAACACCATATATTTT
CASTVDSSGNTIYF
>TRBV11-2|-|TRBJ1-1|-
TGTGCCAGCAGCTTAGATAGTGGACGGGATGACACTGAAGCTTTCTTT
CASSLDSGRDDTEAFF
>TRBV5-1|-|TRBJ1-1|-
TGCGCCAGCTCTAGGAGTCCGAACACTGAAGCTTTCTTT
CASSRSPNTEAFF
>TRBV6-1|TRBD1|TRBJ1-3|few
TGTGCCAGCAGGGAAAAACAGGGGGCAATTGGAAACACCATATATTTT
CASREKQGAIGNTIYF
>TRBV28|TRBD1|TRBJ2-7|-
TGTGCCACCGACAGGGCCAACGACTCCTACGAGCAGTACTTC
CATDRANDSYEQYF
>TRBV4-2|-|TRBJ2-7|-
TGTGCCAGCAGCCAAGATCAAGTCGTGGGGGGCTACGAGCAGTACTTC
CASSQDQVVGGYEQYF
>TRBV18|TRBD1|TRBJ1-4|-
TGTGCCAGCTCACACACCGGGACAGGGAGCGTTAATGAAAAACTGTTTTTT
CASSHTGTGSVNEKLFF
>TRBV27|-|TRBJ2-1|-
TGTGCCAGCAGTTTTCCGATGGGGGCTGAGCAGTTCTTC
CASSFPMGAEQFF
>TRBV7-8|TRBD1|TRBJ1-2|-
TGTGCCAGCAGCTTAATAGAGGGGGACACAGGGGGGCATAGCTATGGCTACACCTTC
CASSLIEGDTGGHSYGYTF
>TRBV4-1|TRBD1|TRBJ2-7|-
TGCGCCAGCAGCCAAGTTCAGGGACAGGGGGCCCACGAGCAGTACTTC
CASSQVQGQGAHEQYF
>TRBV6-1|-|TRBJ1-5|once
TGTACAACAGGGAACCCCTTAAATCAGCCCCAGCATTTT
CTTGNPLNQPQHF
>TRBV20-1|TRBD1|TRBJ2-7|-
TGCAGAGGGGACAGGGGCTACGAGCAGTACTTC
CRGDRGYEQYF
>TRBV29-1|-|TRBJ1-4|-
TGCAGCGTGAGTGAGACAGCAACTAATGAAAAACTGTTTTTT
CSVSETATNEKLFF
>TRBV5-6|TRBD2|TRBJ2-3|-
TGTGCCAGCAGCGCCGCCCTAGCGGGGGGTTTTAAACATACGCAGTATTTT
CASSAALAGGFKHTQYF
>TRBV5-1|-|TRBJ2-1|few
TGCGCCAGCAGCTTGGGGCTAGCCGGCGAGCAGTTCTTC
CASSLGLAGEQFF
>TRBV5-6|-|TRBJ1-3|-
TGTGCCAGCAGCTCGGGGGGGGCCTCTGGAAACACCATATATTTT
CASSSGGASGNTIYF
>TRBV10-2|-|TRBJ1-2|once
TGCGCCAGCAGTGAAGCTGGGGAGTGGAGGGGCTACACCTTC
CASSEAGEWRGYTF
>TRBV7-9|-|TRBJ1-2|-
TGTGCCAGCAGTTTGGGAGGCGGGGGCTATGGCTACACCTTC
CASSLGGGGYGYTF
>TRBV7-9|-|TRBJ1-2|-
TGTGCCAGCAGCCAAATTTACAGGACCGCCTTC
CASSQIYRTAF
>TRBV13|TRBD2|TRBJ2-7|-
TGTGCCAGCAGCCACAGCCCGGGGGAGGGAACCTACGAGCAGTACTTC
CASSHSPGEGTYEQYF
>TRBV10-3|-|TRBJ1-1|-
TGTGCCATCAGTGACCAGGCGTACGCTGAAGCTTTCTTT
CAISDQAYAEAFF
>TRBV6-1|-|TRBJ1-4|-
TGTGCCAGCCAACGTCTAGGCGGGAAACTGTTTTTT
CASQRLGGKLFF
>TRBV9|TRBD2|TRBJ2-1|-
TGTGCCAGCAGCTTTCCTAGCGGGGGATACAATGAGCAGTTCTTC
CASSFPSGGYNEQFF
>TRBV18|-|TRBJ1-2|-
TGTGCCAGCTCACCATCGGGAGTTGGCGGCTACACCTTC
CASSPSGVGGYTF
>TRBV7-9|-|TRBJ1-3|-
TGTGCCAGCAGCTCCTGTCGCGGTGGTAGAGGGTACACCATATATTTT
CASSSCRGGRGYTIYF
>TRBV4-1|-|TRBJ1-1|-
TGCGCCAGCAGCCAAGAGAGGCGCATCGGGGGACCCAAAGGGACTGAAGCTTTCTTT
CASSQERRIGGPKGTEAFF
>TRBV28|TRBD2|TRBJ2-5|-
TGTGCCAGCAGTCTGCGACTAGCGGGGAATGGGACCCAGTACTTC
CASSLRLAGNGTQYF
>TRBV10-3|TRBD2|TRBJ2-7|-
TGTGCCATCAGCCCCTCATGGACTAGCGGCGAGCAGTACTTC
CAISPSWTSGEQYF
>TRBV10-1|-|TRBJ1-1|-
TGCGCCGGCACCGGGGTTGAAGCTTTCTTT
CAGTGVEAFF
>TRBV9|TRBD1|TRBJ1-1|-
TGTGCCAGCGGGTGGGGACAGGGGGAAGCTTTCTTT
CASGWGQGEAFF
>TRBV14|TRBD1|TRBJ2-3|-
TGTGCCAGCAGAGCATCGGACAGGGACACAGATACGCAGTATTTT
CASRASDRDTDTQYF
>TRBV6-6|-|TRBJ2-2|-
TGTGCCAGCATCCAGGGGCCAGTGAACACCGGGGAGCTGTTTTTT
CASIQGPVNTGELFF
>TRBV7-2|-|TRBJ2-7|-
TGTGCCAGCAGCTTAGATTCTAGCTGCAACTACGAGCAGTACTTC
CASSLDSSCNYEQYF
>TRBV7-9|-|TRBJ1-4|once
TGTGCCAGCAGCCCGAAGAGGGCGAATGAAAAACTGTTTTTT
CASSPKRANEKLFF